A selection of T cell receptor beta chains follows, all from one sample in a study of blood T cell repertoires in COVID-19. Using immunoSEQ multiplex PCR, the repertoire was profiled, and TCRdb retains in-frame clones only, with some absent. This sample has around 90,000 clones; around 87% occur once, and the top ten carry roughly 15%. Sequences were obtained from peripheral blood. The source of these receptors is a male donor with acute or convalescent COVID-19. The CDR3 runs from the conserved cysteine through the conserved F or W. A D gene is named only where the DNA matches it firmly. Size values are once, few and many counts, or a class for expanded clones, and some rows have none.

CASSQGRGNYGYTF | TGTGCCAGCAGCCAGGGGAGGGGGAACTATGGCTACACCTTC | TRBJ1-2 | TRBV3-1/TRBV3-2 | 14 | - | -
CASSTGTGVNEQYF | TGTGCCAGCAGCACCGGGACAGGGGTAAACGAGCAGTACTTC | TRBJ2-7 | TRBV28 | 14 | TRBD1 | -
CASSPSSRDIQYF | TGTGCCAGCAGCCCGAGCTCGAGAGACATTCAGTACTTC | TRBJ2-4 | TRBV11-1 | 13 | - | -
CASSLEARGYEQYF | TGTGCCAGCAGCTTAGAGGCCAGGGGCTACGAGCAGTACTTC | TRBJ2-7 | TRBV11-2 | 14 | - | -
CASGGQGVNQPQHF | TGTGCCAGCGGGGGACAGGGGGTAAATCAGCCCCAGCATTTT | TRBJ1-5 | TRBV6-6 | 14 | TRBD1 | -
CASRGQPSNEKLFF | TGCGCCAGCAGGGGGCAGCCCTCTAATGAAAAACTGTTTTTT | TRBJ1-4 | TRBV5-1 | 14 | - | -
CASSFSTGLDTEAFF | TGCGCCAGCAGCTTTTCGACAGGGCTGGACACTGAAGCTTTCTTT | TRBJ1-1 | TRBV5-1 | 15 | TRBD1 | -
CASTGQGYYGYTF | TGTGCCAGTACCGGTCAGGGGTACTATGGCTACACCTTC | TRBJ1-2 | TRBV19 | 13 | - | once
CASSDQGLMNTEAFF | TGTGCCAGCAGTGACCAGGGACTCATGAACACTGAAGCTTTCTTT | TRBJ1-1 | TRBV27 | 15 | - | -
CASSPIRDISYEQYF | TGTGCCAGCAGCCCAATCCGGGACATCTCCTACGAGCAGTACTTC | TRBJ2-7 | TRBV5-6 | 15 | - | -
CASSEWLASQETQYF | TGTGCCAGCAGTGAATGGCTAGCGAGCCAAGAGACCCAGTACTTC | TRBJ2-5 | TRBV6-1 | 15 | - | once
CASSLQGFDDNQPQHF | TGCGCCAGCAGCCTACAGGGATTTGATGACAATCAGCCCCAGCATTTT | TRBJ1-5 | TRBV4-1 | 16 | - | -
CASSGQGNTEAFF | TGTGCCAGCAGTGGACAGGGGAACACTGAAGCTTTCTTT | TRBJ1-1 | TRBV2 | 13 | TRBD1 | -
CASSIGSGNEKLFF | TGTGCCAGTAGTATAGGTTCCGGGAACGAAAAACTGTTTTTT | TRBJ1-4 | TRBV19 | 14 | - | -
CASSYGQGGEKLFF | TGTGCCAGCAGTTACGGGCAGGGAGGTGAAAAACTGTTTTTT | TRBJ1-4 | TRBV6-6 | 14 | - | -
CASSLRPPRTGARIYGYTF | TGTGCCAGCAGCTTGAGACCTCCGAGGACAGGAGCTAGAATCTATGGCTACACCTTC | TRBJ1-2 | TRBV7-8 | 19 | TRBD1 | -
CASSATGTGISYEQYF | TGTGCCAGCTCAGCGACCGGGACAGGTATCTCCTACGAGCAGTACTTC | TRBJ2-7 | TRBV18 | 16 | TRBD1 | -
CASSPPGAVEQYF | TGTGCCAGCTCACCACCGGGGGCAGTCGAGCAGTACTTC | TRBJ2-7 | TRBV18 | 13 | - | -
CASSGRTGATNEKLFF | TGTGCCAGCAGCGGCCGGACAGGGGCAACTAATGAAAAACTGTTTTTT | TRBJ1-4 | TRBV7-6 | 16 | TRBD1 | few
CASSPEPENSYNSPLHF | TGTGCCAGCAGCCCTGAGCCGGAGAACTCCTATAATTCACCCCTCCACTTT | TRBJ1-6 | TRBV5-4 | 17 | - | -
CASRLGSGYGNTIYF | TGTGCCAGCAGACTCGGATCAGGGTATGGAAACACCATATATTTT | TRBJ1-3 | TRBV3-1/TRBV3-2 | 15 | - | -
CASSVSGGTYNEQFF | TGTGCCAGCAGTGTGTCGGGGGGCACCTACAATGAGCAGTTCTTC | TRBJ2-1 | TRBV6-4 | 15 | - | -
CASSTDRGETQYF | TGTGCCAGCAGCACAGACAGGGGAGAGACCCAGTACTTC | TRBJ2-5 | TRBV11-3 | 13 | TRBD1 | -
CASSIESWGSGGANTDTQYF | TGTGCCAGTAGTATCGAATCTTGGGGTAGCGGGGGTGCAAACACAGATACGCAGTATTTT | TRBJ2-3 | TRBV19 | 20 | TRBD2 | -
CAWGQGVTDTQYF | TGTGCCTGGGGACAGGGAGTCACAGATACGCAGTATTTT | TRBJ2-3 | TRBV30 | 13 | TRBD1 | -
CASGGLNSNQPQHF | TGTGCCAGCGGGGGGTTGAATAGCAATCAGCCCCAGCATTTT | TRBJ1-5 | TRBV2 | 14 | - | -
CASSLDPQGKTEAFF | TGTGCCAGCAGCCTCGACCCACAGGGAAAGACTGAAGCTTTCTTT | TRBJ1-1 | TRBV14 | 15 | - | -
CASSMGDRGYQPQHF | TGTGCCAGTAGTATGGGGGACAGGGGTTATCAGCCCCAGCATTTT | TRBJ1-5 | TRBV19 | 15 | TRBD1 | -
CASSQLGGGAGSPLHF | TGTGCCAGCAGCCAATTGGGCGGGGGCGCGGGTTCACCCCTCCACTTT | TRBJ1-6 | TRBV4-2 | 16 | - | -
CATSRDQGGDQPQHF | TGTGCCACCAGCAGAGATCAAGGGGGCGATCAGCCCCAGCATTTT | TRBJ1-5 | TRBV15 | 15 | TRBD1 | -
CASSQDRAGASIPNYGYTF | TGTGCCAGCAGCCAAGATAGGGCTGGGGCCAGTATACCTAACTATGGCTACACCTTC | TRBJ1-2 | TRBV3-1/TRBV3-2 | 19 | - | -
CASSLPGLTYEQYF | TGTGCCAGCAGCTTGCCGGGACTTACCTACGAGCAGTACTTC | TRBJ2-7 | TRBV5-4 | 14 | - | -
CASSRTGSYEQYF | TGTGCCAGCAGCCGGACAGGTTCCTACGAGCAGTACTTC | TRBJ2-7 | TRBV7-3 | 13 | TRBD1 | -
CASSQGWQPQHF | TGTGCCAGCAGTCAGGGGTGGCAGCCCCAGCATTTT | TRBJ1-5 | TRBV2 | 12 | - | once
CSVEGQGVGEKLFF | TGCAGCGTTGAAGGACAGGGCGTCGGTGAAAAACTGTTTTTT | TRBJ1-4 | TRBV29-1 | 14 | TRBD1 | -
CASAFLRGRNSPLHF | TGTGCCAGCGCTTTCCTGCGCGGGCGTAATTCACCCCTCCACTTT | TRBJ1-6 | TRBV27 | 15 | - | few
CASSLTQGNTEAFF | TGTGCCAGCAGTTTAACCCAGGGGAACACTGAAGCTTTCTTT | TRBJ1-1 | TRBV6-5 | 14 | - | -
CASSPTGSSGNTIYF | TGTGCCAGCTCACCGACAGGGAGCTCTGGAAACACCATATATTTT | TRBJ1-3 | TRBV18 | 15 | TRBD1 | -
CASSPQENTEAFF | TGTGCCAGCTCACCGCAGGAGAACACTGAAGCTTTCTTT | TRBJ1-1 | TRBV18 | 13 | - | once
CATSDLQATGELFF | TGTGCCACCAGTGATTTGCAGGCCACCGGGGAGCTGTTTTTT | TRBJ2-2 | TRBV24-1 | 14 | - | once
CASSLAGGPSGGANVLTF | TGTGCCAGCAGCTTAGCGGGGGGGCCCTCAGGTGGGGCCAACGTCCTGACTTTC | TRBJ2-6 | TRBV9 | 18 | TRBD2 | -
CASSSSLSGTQETQYF | TGTGCCAGCAGTTCCTCCCTTAGCGGAACTCAAGAGACCCAGTACTTC | TRBJ2-5 | TRBV28 | 16 | - | once
CASTAGTGTSLSNQPQHF | TGTGCCAGTACCGCCGGGACAGGGACGTCCTTAAGCAATCAGCCCCAGCATTTT | TRBJ1-5 | TRBV19 | 18 | TRBD1 | -
CASRGAGSNQPQHF | TGTGCCAGCAGAGGGGCGGGGTCGAATCAGCCCCAGCATTTT | TRBJ1-5 | TRBV25-1 | 14 | - | -
CASSLAGLGELFF | TGTGCCAGCAGCTTAGCTGGGCTCGGGGAGCTGTTTTTT | TRBJ2-2 | TRBV7-2 | 13 | - | -
CASRRSTGAGQPQHF | TGTGCCAGTAGGAGATCGACAGGGGCGGGTCAGCCCCAGCATTTT | TRBJ1-5 | TRBV19 | 15 | TRBD1 | -
CASSYSLGQGYEQYF | TGTGCCAGCAGTTACTCGTTAGGACAGGGCTACGAGCAGTACTTC | TRBJ2-7 | TRBV6-5 | 15 | TRBD1 | -
CASILRTGKADTIYF | TGTGCCAGCATTCTAAGGACAGGGAAAGCGGACACCATATATTTT | TRBJ1-3 | TRBV6-5 | 15 | TRBD1 | -
CASSAPGGTQYF | TGTGCCAGTAGTGCGCCGGGGGGGACCCAGTACTTC | TRBJ2-5 | TRBV19 | 12 | TRBD2 | -
CASSADTNTEAFF | TGTGCCAGCAGTGCAGATACGAACACTGAAGCTTTCTTT | TRBJ1-1 | TRBV2 | 13 | - | -
CASLTGGGSYEQYF | TGTGCCAGCCTCACAGGGGGCGGCTCCTACGAGCAGTACTTC | TRBJ2-7 | TRBV5-6 | 14 | TRBD1 | -
CASSKADSLYGYTF | TGTGCCAGCAGTAAAGCGGACAGCCTCTATGGCTACACCTTC | TRBJ1-2 | TRBV6-1 | 14 | - | -
CASSKDQGGNQPQHF | TGTGCCAGCAGCAAAGACCAGGGCGGCAATCAGCCCCAGCATTTT | TRBJ1-5 | TRBV21-1 | 15 | - | -
CASSLMSGGETQYF | TGTGCCAGCAGCTTAATGAGCGGGGGGGAGACCCAGTACTTC | TRBJ2-5 | TRBV7-2 | 14 | TRBD2 | -